The 19 T cell receptor beta chains in this list originate from one sample, sequenced in a study of blood T cell repertoires in COVID-19 (dated by TCRdb to about 2020). The method behind the library was the immunoSEQ multiplex PCR assay. TCRdb holds this immuneACCESS table with in-frame rearrangements only. Some clones are missing; in checked studies, unresolved V genes explain under half, and the rest has no known cause. The sample table shows more than 400,000 clones, and around 90% are seen once. Under 0.75% of the sample comes from the top ten. The sample taken for sequencing was PBMCs or T cells enriched from blood (not recorded which). These receptors originate from a woman aged 18-29 years who had recovered from COVID-19.

The chain links TRBV4-2 to TRBJ1-5; D is unresolved. The V gene's germline CDR1 is LGHNA and CDR2 YNFKEQ. This CDR3 has 16 amino acids. The V gene lost 3 bases and the J gene lost 3 bases, with 15 bases spanning the gap. In DNA form, the CDR3 reads TGTGCCAGCAGCCAGGGCCGACACCGCTCCAATCAGCCCCAGCATTTT. Translating it yields CASSQGRHRSNQPQHF.

The chain links TRBV28 to TRBJ1-2; D is unclear. Trimming pared 6 bases from V and 8 bases from J, leaving 22 bases between. Germline V gene data show CDR1 as MDHEN and CDR2 as SYDVKM. This CDR3 has 15 amino acids. DNA of the CDR3: TGTGCCAGCAGACGAATGGGAGGGCCCCCCGGGGGCTACACCTTC. Residues: CASRRMGGPPGGYTF.

V usage is TRBV2 and J usage is TRBJ1-4; possibly TRBD1 for D (6 bases). The germline V gene has CDR1 SNHLY and CDR2 FYNNEI. The CDR3 length is 15 residues. Trimming removed 6 bases from V and 2 bases from J, with 13 bases in between. The CDR3 is CASSMNRATNEKLFF. The CDR3 nucleotides are TGTGCCAGCAGCATGAACAGGGCCACTAATGAAAAACTGTTTTTT.

This clone occurred once. The chain carries TRBV6-5 and TRBJ1-3; D gene unclear. The ends were cut back, 5 bases at V and 0 bases at J, with 11 bases in the middle. The CDR3 sequence is 15 residues long. Germline CDR1 reads MNHEY; CDR2 reads SVGAGI. This chain's CDR3 is CASSPTVYSGNTIYF. In DNA, the CDR3 is TGTGCCAGCAGTCCTACAGTCTACTCTGGAAACACCATATATTTT.

The genes are TRBV5-5 and TRBJ2-3; 8 nucleotides line up with TRBD2. Trimming removed 0 bases from V and 0 bases from J; junction bases left unmatched: 6. CDR3 length: 17 residues. Germline loops: CDR1 SGHKS, CDR2 YYEKEE (reference sequence). Here the CDR3 DNA reads TGTGCCAGCAGCTTGGCCGGCCTAGCGGGTAGCACAGATACGCAGTATTTT. Translated, it gives CASSLAGLAGSTDTQYF.

The chain is built from TRBV5-1 and TRBJ2-1; TRBD2 matches 15 bases. CDR3 length: 16 amino acids. Germline CDR1 SGHRS, CDR2 YFSETQ. V shed 4 bases and J 6 bases; nucleotides not matched to a gene: 5. The CDR3 nucleotides read TGCGCCAGCAGCCCAGGGACTAGCGGGGGGTTCAATGAGCAGTTCTTC. Translating gives CASSPGTSGGFNEQFF.

V is TRBV6-5 and J is TRBJ2-3; D unresolved. Per the germline V gene, CDR1 is MNHEY and CDR2 is SVGAGI. V was clipped by 7 bases and J by 0 bases, with 14 bases between them. CDR3 length: 15 amino acids. CDR3 sequence (DNA): TGTGCCAGCACCCGAGTCCCCACCAGCACAGATACGCAGTATTTT. Protein sequence: CASTRVPTSTDTQYF.

The chain employs TRBV9 and TRBJ2-7, with 7 nucleotides matching TRBD2. The V gene's germline CDR1 is SGDLS and CDR2 YYNGEE. With 4 bases clipped from V and 0 bases from J, the junction kept 10 bases outside the gene matches. The CDR3 length is 16 residues. This chain's CDR3 is CASSPREGSPSYEQYF. The CDR3 DNA follows: TGTGCCAGCAGCCCCAGGGAGGGATCCCCCTCCTACGAGCAGTACTTC.

This clone was observed once. The rearrangement links TRBV6-6 to TRBJ1-3, with TRBD1 as a possible D gene (6 bases). Trimming stripped 5 bases from V and 0 bases from J, with 17 bases between. The CDR3 has 17 residues. CDR1 and CDR2 (germline): MNHNY, SVGAGI (reference sequence). In DNA, the CDR3 is TGTGCCAGCAGTCCCGGGACACAAGGACTCTCTGGAAACACCATATATTTT. This gives the protein CASSPGTQGLSGNTIYF.

The genes are TRBV3-1 (or the pseudogene TRBV3-2) and TRBJ2-7; 9 bases map to TRBD2. CDR1 and CDR2 from the germline V gene are LGHDT and YNNKEL (reference sequence). V lost 5 bases and J lost 4; bases outside the gene matches: 9. The CDR3 is 15 residues long. CDR3 in amino acids: CASSSTAGGRYEQYF. The CDR3 nucleotides read TGTGCCAGCAGCTCCACGGCGGGGGGGCGGTACGAGCAGTACTTC.

This chain connects TRBV5-1 to TRBJ1-1; D is uncertain. This CDR3 contains 13 residues. V was clipped by 0 bases and J by 10 bases, with 13 bases between them. The germline V gene encodes CDR1 SGHRS and CDR2 YFSETQ. The CDR3 DNA reads as TGCGCCAGCAGCTTGGAGCCCTTTTCCGGAGCTTTCTTT. Translated: CASSLEPFSGAFF.

The chain links TRBV4-2 to TRBJ1-1; D unresolved. The germline CDR1 and CDR2 sequences are LGHNA and YNFKEQ. Trimming left V 0 bases short and J 6 bases short, with 11 bases between. The CDR3 extends over 14 amino acids. DNA for the CDR3: TGTGCCAGCAGCCAAGATTATTCGGGTCCTGAAGCTTTCTTT. This codes for CASSQDYSGPEAFF.

The chain carries TRBV10-3 and TRBJ1-5; 9 bases are shared with TRBD1. This CDR3 is built from 15 residues. Germline V gene data show CDR1 as ENHRY and CDR2 as SYGVKD. Trimming took 4 bases from V and 6 from J; bases not matched to a gene: 7. CDR3 in DNA: TGTGCCATCAGTGGGTCGGGGACAGGGATTCAGCCCCAGCATTTT. Residues: CAISGSGTGIQPQHF.

The rearrangement uses TRBV9 and TRBJ2-7, with 8 bases aligning to TRBD1. Germline-derived CDR1 and CDR2 are SGDLS and YYNGEE. V shed 3 bases, J shed 2 bases, and the junction held 4 bases outside the gene matches. CDR3 length: 14 amino acids. The CDR3 coding sequence is TGTGCCAGCAGCGGATCAGGGGGCGCCTACGAGCAGTACTTC. Its translation is CASSGSGGAYEQYF.

The table lists this clone with a count of one. This chain connects TRBV25-1 to TRBJ1-2, with D hard to call. The ends were cut back, 1 base at V and 8 bases at J, with 5 bases in the middle. The length of the CDR3 is 11 residues. The germline V gene has CDR1 MGHDK and CDR2 SYGVNS. The CDR3 nucleotides read TGTGCCAGCAGTGAATCTAGAGGCTACACCTTC. As protein: CASSESRGYTF.

The chain links TRBV19 to TRBJ1-2; tentative D call: TRBD1 (6 bases). V lost 1 base to trimming and J lost 3 bases, with 12 bases between them. CDR1 is LNHDA, CDR2 SQIVND, per germline (reference sequence). The CDR3 is 15 residues long. CDR3 sequence (DNA): TGTGCCAGTAGTATAGCAGGCAGGGGAGACTATGGCTACACCTTC. Protein sequence: CASSIAGRGDYGYTF.

This chain connects TRBV5-6 to TRBJ1-1, with TRBD1 identical over 10 bases. The CDR3 has 16 amino acids. With 0 bases clipped from V and 6 bases from J, the junction kept 8 bases outside the gene matches. In germline, CDR1 is SGHDT, CDR2 YYEEEE. The CDR3 coding sequence is TGTGCCAGCAGCTTGGGATGGGGACAGGGGCGGGCTGAAGCTTTCTTT. Translating gives CASSLGWGQGRAEAFF. Using reference TRBV5-6 and TRBJ1-1 for the parts outside the CDR3, the full variable domain is DAGVTQSPTHLIKTRGQQVTLRCSPKSGHDTVSWYQQALGQGPQFIFQYYEEEERQRGNFPDRFSGHQFPNYSSELNVNALLLGDSALYLCASSLGWGQGRAEAFFGQGTRLTVV.

The chain recombines TRBV3-1 (or the pseudogene TRBV3-2) with TRBJ1-1, with TRBD1 matching 7 bases. Germline CDR1 reads LGHDT; CDR2 reads YNNKEL (reference sequence). V trimming: 1 base; J trimming: 8 bases; junction bases outside the gene matches: 7. The CDR3 extends over 14 amino acids. In nucleotides, the CDR3 is TGTGCCAGCAGCCAAGGGGTAGGGGGCCCCGAAGCTTTCTTT. This sequence encodes CASSQGVGGPEAFF.

The rearrangement joins TRBV5-1 to TRBJ1-1, with D perhaps TRBD1 (5 bases). Looked up from germline, CDR1 is SGHRS and CDR2 is YFSETQ. The CDR3 consists of 14 residues. V dropped 0 bases and J dropped 2 bases, with 8 bases sitting between them. This CDR3 is CASSLDRSNTEAFF. The DNA for the CDR3 is TGCGCCAGCAGCTTGGACAGGAGTAACACTGAAGCTTTCTTT.